Following are 7 T cell receptor beta chains from one sample sequenced in a study of blood T cell repertoires in COVID-19. Measured with immunoSEQ multiplex PCR; TCRdb has only the in-frame clones, and not every one. The data contain over 120,000 clones, approximately 83% of them singletons. Sequenced material: peripheral blood. The receptors originated from a woman over 75 with acute or convalescent COVID-19.

The CDR3 sequence is CASSGRTGVTGELFF. The CDR3 DNA is TGTGCCAGCAGCGGACGGACAGGAGTCACCGGGGAGCTGTTTTTT. The V and J genes are TRBV7-9 and TRBJ2-2; 7 nucleotides agree with TRBD1. The CDR3 has 15 amino acids. V lost 5 bases to trimming and J lost 4 bases; unmatched junction nucleotides: 7. The V gene's germline CDR1 is SEHNR and CDR2 FQNEAQ (reference sequence).

The chain has TRBV3-1 (or the pseudogene TRBV3-2) and TRBJ1-1, with D hard to call. The CDR3 loop spans 14 amino acids. CDR1 is LGHDT, CDR2 YNNKEL, per germline (reference sequence). The V end lost 3 bases, the J end lost 3 bases, and 11 bases lay between the germline ends. CDR3 loop: CASSQNSWDTEAFF. Here the CDR3 DNA reads TGTGCCAGCAGCCAGAACAGTTGGGACACTGAAGCTTTCTTT.

The gene calls are TRBV13 and TRBJ2-5, with a possible D match to TRBD1 (5 bases). This CDR3 has 13 residues. Germline V gives CDR1 PRHDT, CDR2 FYEKMQ (reference sequence). The V and J ends lost 3 bases and 4 bases respectively, with 9 bases between them. The CDR3 is CASSFEGVETQYF. The CDR3 region has the DNA TGTGCCAGCAGCTTCGAAGGGGTAGAGACCCAGTACTTC.

The rearrangement uses TRBV7-2 and TRBJ1-3; D unresolved. CDR3 length equals 15 residues. CDR1 is SGHTA and CDR2 is FQGNSA in the germline V gene. Trimming shortened V by 3 bases and J by 0 bases, and 9 bases separated the two germline ends. Written as DNA, the CDR3 is TGTGCCAGCAGCTTGGTCCGGTTCTCTGGAAACACCATATATTTT. As protein: CASSLVRFSGNTIYF.

The V gene is TRBV6-5, the J gene TRBJ1-6; D perhaps matches TRBD1 (5 bases). The V end lost 6 bases, the J end lost 5 bases, and 11 bases lay between the germline ends. Per the germline V gene, CDR1 is MNHEY and CDR2 is SVGAGI. This CDR3 region has 14 residues. The chain's CDR3 is CASRSQGNNSPLHF. The CDR3 DNA reads as TGTGCCAGCAGAAGTCAGGGCAATAATTCACCCCTCCACTTT.

A few counts support this clone. The CDR3 sequence: CASRTGGSDYGYTF. In DNA, the CDR3 is TGTGCCAGCAGAACAGGGGGGTCGGACTATGGCTACACCTTC. The rearrangement uses TRBV6-6 and TRBJ1-2, with 8 bases that match TRBD1. CDR1 is MNHNY, CDR2 SVGAGI, per germline (reference sequence). The CDR3 loop spans 14 amino acids. V lost 6 bases and J lost 3; bases outside the gene matches: 6.

The chain is built from TRBV6-5 and TRBJ2-7; 12 positions agree with TRBD2. The CDR3 length is 15 residues. Germline assignment: CDR1 MNHEY and CDR2 SVGAGI. The V segment lost 5 bases and the J segment 4 bases; nucleotides outside the gene matches: 6. CDR3 sequence reads: CASSSPSGGAYEQYF. The CDR3, as DNA: TGTGCCAGCAGTAGTCCTAGCGGGGGGGCATACGAGCAGTACTTC.